This T cell receptor (beta chain) came from a study of cytotoxic CD8 clonotypes in ibrutinib-treated CLL. CDR1 SGHRS and CDR2 YFSETQ come from the germline V gene. CDR3 length: 15 amino acids. V lost 0 bases to trimming and J lost 2 bases, with 11 bases between them. Data came from immunoSEQ multiplex PCR; TCRdb stores just in-frame clones and leaves some out. Of about 32,000 clones in the sample, around 75% are singletons; the top ten hold around 15%. The chain is built from TRBV5-1 and TRBJ1-1; no clear D gene. The source was PBMCs, collected at disease progression, from a patient treated with ibrutinib. This sequence originates from a human donor with chronic lymphocytic leukemia. The CDR3 coding sequence is TGCGCCAGCAGCTTGGTGTCCCAGCAAAACACTGAAGCTTTCTTT. This encodes CASSLVSQQNTEAFF.